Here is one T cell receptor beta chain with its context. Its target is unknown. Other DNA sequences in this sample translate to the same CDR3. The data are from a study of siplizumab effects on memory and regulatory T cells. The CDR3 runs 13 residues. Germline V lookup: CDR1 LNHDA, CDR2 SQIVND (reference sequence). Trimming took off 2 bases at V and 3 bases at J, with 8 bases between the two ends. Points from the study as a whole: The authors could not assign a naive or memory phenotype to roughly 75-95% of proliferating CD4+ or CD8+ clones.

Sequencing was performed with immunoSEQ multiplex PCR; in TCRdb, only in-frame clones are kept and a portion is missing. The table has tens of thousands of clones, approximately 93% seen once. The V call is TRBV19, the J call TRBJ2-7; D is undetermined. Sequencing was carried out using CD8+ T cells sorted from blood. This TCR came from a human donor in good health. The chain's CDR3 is CASSIFPSYEQYF. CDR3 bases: TGTGCCAGTAGTATATTTCCGAGCTACGAGCAGTACTTC. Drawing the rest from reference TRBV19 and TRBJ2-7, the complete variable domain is DGGITQSPKYLFRKEGQNVTLSCEQNLNHDAMYWYRQDPGQGLRLIYYSQIVNDFQKGDIAEGYSVSREKKESFPLTVTSAQKNPTAFYLCASSIFPSYEQYFGPGTRLTVT.